The 5 T cell receptor beta chains reported below all come from one sample, sequenced in a study of identical twins. TCRdb re-derived calls from the 5' RACE reads in MiXCR, one entry per CDR3 protein. The sample has roughly 1,500,000 distinct CDR3 sequences, 32% seen once. The material sequenced was cord blood. All receptors derive from a newborn girl in good health.

This clonotype turned up a few times. The CDR3 protein is CASSAGLAGGRAKNIQYF. Written as DNA, the CDR3 is TGTGCCAGCAGCGCGGGACTAGCGGGAGGAAGGGCCAAAAACATTCAGTACTTC. The chain is built from TRBV9 and TRBJ2-4; 15 positions match TRBD2. The CDR3 is made up of 18 amino acids. V was pared by 3 bases and J by 1 base, with 5 bases of the junction left unmatched. Germline V gene sequence: CDR1 SGDLS, CDR2 YYNGEE. Combining the CDR3 with reference TRBV9 and TRBJ2-4 gives the whole variable domain DSGVTQTPKHLITATGQRVTLRCSPRSGDLSVYWYQQSLDQGLQFLIQYYNGEERAKGNILERFSAQQFPDLHSELNLSSLELGDSALYFCASSAGLAGGRAKNIQYFGAGTRLSVL.

This clonotype has more than one count but fewer than ten. This rearrangement joins TRBV27 to TRBJ2-3, with D perhaps TRBD2 (6 bases). V lost 3 bases and J 3 bases, leaving 16 bases between the germline ends. Germline values: CDR1 MNHEY, CDR2 SMNVEV (reference sequence). This CDR3 spans 16 amino acids. The CDR3 nucleotides are TGTGCCAGCAGTTTGTTCTACGGGGGACGGACAGATACGCAGTATTTT. Translated, it gives CASSLFYGGRTDTQYF.

This clonotype was seen only a few times. The CDR3 loop reads CASSLDLGLAGRNEQFF. DNA of the CDR3: TGTGCCAGCAGCTTAGATCTCGGGTTAGCGGGGAGGAATGAGCAGTTCTTC. V gene TRBV11-2 combines with J gene TRBJ2-1; 8 nucleotides align to TRBD2. Germline V gene lookup returns CDR1 SGHAT and CDR2 FQNNGV. The CDR3 contains 17 residues. V shed 0 bases, J shed 7 bases, and the junction held 11 bases outside the gene matches.

The V gene is TRBV12-3 or TRBV12-4, the J gene TRBJ1-1, with 7 nucleotides matching TRBD1. The CDR3 length is 14 residues. Germline trimming cut 7 bases from V and 0 bases from J; bases unmatched to any gene: 5. CDR3 DNA: TGTGCCAGCAACCGGGACAGCTTGAACACTGAAGCTTTCTTT. Encoded protein: CASNRDSLNTEAFF.

CDR3 coding DNA: TGTGCCAGCAGCTTGGCGGACGGTTCACCCCTCCACTTT. Its translation: CASSLADGSPLHF. V is TRBV5-6 and J is TRBJ1-6, with unresolved D. The CDR3 length is 13 residues. Germline V gene sequence: CDR1 SGHDT, CDR2 YYEEEE. Trimming cost V 0 bases and J 9 bases, with 7 bases left between them.